This TCR beta chain was recorded in a study of OX40 agonist ivuxolimab in advanced cancers. Study observations and caveats: The authors also found low normalized T-cell clonal expansion in some nonresponders. Within 6 weeks, CD4+ and CD8+ blood T cells expanded clonally at 0.1 to 3.0 mg/kg. Patients with a partial response at 0.1-3.0 mg/kg had among the lowest clonal expansion.

Here immunoSEQ multiplex PCR was the method, and the copy in TCRdb shows in-frame clones only, minus some. The repertoire consists of tens of thousands of clones, with 89% occurring once and the leading ten covering 0.33%. The CDR3 contains 14 residues. From germline, CDR1 is SNHLY and CDR2 FYNNEI. Trimming cost V 7 bases and J 4 bases, with 16 bases left between them. A few counts support this clone. As yet, its antigen is unknown. Drawing of blood for sampling happened at baseline, at cycle 4 day 1, and at cycle 7 day 1. The sequence was collected from an adult with an advanced solid tumor such as melanoma, head and neck, liver or kidney cancer. The genes are TRBV2 and TRBJ1-1, with D unresolved. Here the sequenced sample was CD4+ or CD8+ T cells sorted from blood, taken in a trial of the OX40 agonist ivuxolimab. In DNA form, the CDR3 reads TGTGCCAGCACCGATAGGTCAGGACGCACTGAAGCTTTCTTT. Residues: CASTDRSGRTEAFF.